The 19 T cell receptor beta chains below come from one sample, sequenced in a study of control samples from healthy donors and cancer patients. The protocol was immunoSEQ multiplex PCR, while the TCRdb copy is restricted to in-frame clones and leaves out a portion. The table has about 160,000 clones, around 90% seen once. The sequenced sample was blood. Receptors originate from a young man in good health.

The genes are TRBV3-1 (or the pseudogene TRBV3-2) and TRBJ2-2, with TRBD2 identical over 12 bases. Germline loops: CDR1 LGHDT, CDR2 YNNKEL (reference sequence). This CDR3 is 16 amino acids long. V was pared by 1 base and J by 5 bases, with 2 bases of the junction left unmatched. The CDR3 region is CASSQGLAGDTGELFF. CDR3 DNA sequence: TGTGCCAGCAGCCAAGGACTAGCGGGGGATACCGGGGAGCTGTTTTTT.

The genes are TRBV7-2 and TRBJ2-2; D is undetermined. Trimming shortened V by 5 bases and J by 11 bases, and 18 bases separated the two germline ends. The CDR3 extends over 14 amino acids. Germline V gives CDR1 SGHTA, CDR2 FQGNSA. The CDR3 DNA follows: TGTGCCAGCAGCCCCGGTAGAGCCGTCGGCGAGCTGTTTTTT. Translating gives CASSPGRAVGELFF.

The chain uses TRBV5-5 and TRBJ2-7; maybe TRBD2 (5 bases). V dropped 2 bases and J dropped 1 base, with 13 bases sitting between them. The CDR3 contains 15 residues. CDR1 and CDR2 from the germline V gene are SGHKS and YYEKEE (reference sequence). CDR3 amino acids: CASSLEGQPSYEQYF. The CDR3, as DNA: TGTGCCAGCAGCTTAGAGGGCCAACCGTCCTACGAGCAGTACTTC.

The V and J genes are TRBV6-2 or TRBV6-3 and TRBJ2-7; TRBD1 matches at 10 bases. Germline V lookup: CDR1 MNHEY, CDR2 SVGEGT. With V trimmed by 5 bases and J by 6 bases, 10 bases remained unmatched. The CDR3 is 15 residues long. CDR3 protein: CASSPWTGGLREQYF. The CDR3 bases are TGTGCCAGCAGTCCGTGGACAGGGGGGCTGCGCGAGCAGTACTTC.

The genes are TRBV6-4 and TRBJ2-1; D gene uncertain. Per the germline V gene, CDR1 is MRHNA and CDR2 is SNTAGT. The ends were cut back, 0 bases at V and 0 bases at J, with 9 bases in the middle. This CDR3 region has 16 residues. The CDR3 DNA follows: TGTGCCAGCAGTGACTCATCTGTCGTCTCCTACAATGAGCAGTTCTTC. It codes for CASSDSSVVSYNEQFF.

V gene TRBV5-4 combines with J gene TRBJ2-7, with 7 bases that match TRBD1. Germline trimming cut 4 bases from V and 2 bases from J; bases unmatched to any gene: 9. CDR1 is SGHNT, CDR2 YYREEE, per germline (reference sequence). This CDR3 has 15 amino acids. The CDR3 spells CASSSGTEPTYEQYF. DNA for the CDR3: TGTGCCAGCAGCAGTGGGACAGAACCAACCTACGAGCAGTACTTC.

The chain uses TRBV2 and TRBJ1-1; 7 positions match TRBD1. The germline V gene encodes CDR1 SNHLY and CDR2 FYNNEI. V dropped 11 bases and J dropped 0; count of bases not matched to a gene: 0. The length of the CDR3 is 11 residues. The CDR3 nucleotides are TGTGCCGGGACAGTGAACACTGAAGCTTTCTTT. Translating it yields CAGTVNTEAFF.

The chain is built from TRBV4-2 and TRBJ2-5; D unclear. Germline V gene sequence: CDR1 LGHNA, CDR2 YNFKEQ. The CDR3 loop spans 15 amino acids. Trimming took off 0 bases at V and 0 bases at J, with 8 bases between the two ends. Here the CDR3 DNA reads TGTGCCAGCAGCCAAGAAGGGTACCACCAAGAGACCCAGTACTTC. It specifies CASSQEGYHQETQYF.

The chain links TRBV4-1 to TRBJ2-7; 8 bases align to TRBD2. The CDR3 extends over 15 amino acids. CDR1 is MGHRA, CDR2 YSYEKL, per germline. J lost 7 bases, V lost 1 base, and 9 bases had no gene match. CDR3 sequence reads: CASSQGPGGPEEQYF. The CDR3, as DNA: TGCGCCAGCAGCCAAGGACCGGGAGGGCCTGAGGAGCAGTACTTC.

The V and J genes are TRBV11-2 and TRBJ2-7; D not resolved. The CDR3 contains 12 residues. CDR1 SGHAT and CDR2 FQNNGV come from the germline V gene. Between the trimmed V and J ends, which lost 1 base and 7 bases, there was a span of 8 bases. CDR3 sequence: CASSLGKREQYF. As DNA, the CDR3 is TGTGCCAGCAGCTTAGGAAAGAGGGAGCAGTACTTC.

This chain links TRBV28 with TRBJ2-7; no reliable D call. The CDR3 is 14 amino acids. Germline CDR1 is MDHEN and CDR2 is SYDVKM. Trimming removed 6 bases from V and 9 bases from J, with 21 bases in between. CDR3 sequence reads: CASRPPVGVLGQYF. CDR3 nucleotide sequence: TGTGCCAGCAGGCCCCCTGTAGGCGTCTTAGGGCAGTACTTC.

The chain carries TRBV4-1 and TRBJ2-5; 7 nucleotides agree with TRBD2. Trimming removed 4 bases from V and 4 bases from J; junction bases left unmatched: 15. This CDR3 spans 17 amino acids. CDR1 and CDR2 (germline): MGHRA, YSYEKL. CDR3 coding DNA: TGCGCCAGCAGCCCGTCCCCACCCCAGCGGGGAGGAGAGACCCAGTACTTC. It translates to CASSPSPPQRGGETQYF.

As to this clone: A read error may produce the germline difference seen at one junction end. The chain combines TRBV20-1 with TRBJ2-3; no reliable D call. There are 15 residues in the CDR3. Germline lookup yields CDR1 DFQATT and CDR2 SNEGSKA (reference sequence). This CDR3 reads CRASTLDSNTDTQYF. CDR3 bases: TGCAGGGCTAGTACATTAGACTCAAACACAGATACGCAGTATTTT.

CDR3 nucleotide sequence: TGCGCCAGCAGCCAAGATCGGTTTCTACGGCAGTTCTTC. Protein product: CASSQDRFLRQFF. This chain joins TRBV4-3 and TRBJ2-1; D gene ambiguous. CDR1 and CDR2 from the germline V gene are LGHNA and YSLEER. This CDR3 has 13 residues. Trimming removed 0 bases from V and 12 bases from J, with 12 bases in between.

As regards this clone: Other DNA sequences in the same sample also yield this CDR3. Here the CDR3 reads CASSLRGYEQYF. CDR3 bases: TGTGCCAGCAGTTTGAGGGGTTACGAGCAGTACTTC. The genes are TRBV28 and TRBJ2-7; the D gene could be TRBD1 or TRBD2 (5 bases each). Germline V CDR1 and CDR2: MDHEN, SYDVKM. The CDR3 covers 12 residues. Trimming cost V 3 bases and J 4 bases, with 7 bases left between them.

V gene TRBV11-3 combines with J gene TRBJ1-1; weak D call: TRBD1 (6 bases). Germline-derived CDR1 and CDR2 are SGHNT and YENEEA. V was trimmed by 5 bases and J by 2 bases, leaving 12 bases between them. CDR3 length: 14 amino acids. The CDR3 DNA is TGTGCCAGCAGCGCCCGGGACACTAACACTGAAGCTTTCTTT. Translated, it gives CASSARDTNTEAFF.

This chain uses TRBV6-2 or TRBV6-3 with TRBJ1-6; D is perhaps TRBD1 (5 bases). The germline V gene has CDR1 MNHEY and CDR2 SVGEGT. With 2 bases removed from V and 0 bases from J, the gap between germline ends came to 5 bases. This CDR3 spans 15 amino acids. The CDR3 bases are TGTGCCAGCAGTTACGGGGGCTCCTATAATTCACCCCTCCACTTT. Its translation is CASSYGGSYNSPLHF.

The V call is TRBV2, the J call TRBJ1-5, with D perhaps TRBD1 (5 bases). The CDR3 loop spans 15 amino acids. The germline V and J ends were trimmed by 1 base and 0 bases, with 7 bases remaining between them. The germline V gene has CDR1 SNHLY and CDR2 FYNNEI. The CDR3 loop is CASSEDRYSNQPQHF. CDR3 coding DNA: TGTGCCAGCAGTGAAGACAGGTATAGCAATCAGCCCCAGCATTTT.

This sequence joins TRBV2 and TRBJ1-5; D might be TRBD1 (5 bases). The CDR3 has 13 residues. Between the trimmed V and J ends, which lost 8 bases and 4 bases, there was a span of 12 bases. Germline CDR1 reads SNHLY; CDR2 reads FYNNEI. CDR3: CASEAGRNQPQHF. The CDR3 bases are TGTGCCAGCGAAGCGGGGCGAAATCAGCCCCAGCATTTT.